This TCR beta chain comes out of a study of blood T cell repertoires in COVID-19. Study information: PBMCs, B-cell-depleted T cells, or T cells provided the cDNA or gDNA that made up the material.

Some clones are missing from TCRdb's copy, which holds only in-frame ones; the method was immunoSEQ multiplex PCR. Here the sample spans tens of thousands of clones, almost 85% being singletons. Looked up from germline, CDR1 is SGHTA and CDR2 is FQGNSA. The V gene end was trimmed by 6 bases and the J gene end by 8 bases; junction bases not matched to a gene: 7. The CDR3 totals 13 residues. The J gene is TRBJ1-2, the V gene TRBV7-2; 9 bases fit TRBD1. The clonotype was recovered from a man aged 70 or older with acute or convalescent COVID-19. The sequencing input was peripheral blood. CDR3 region: CASRGNRGQGYTF. Written as DNA, the CDR3 is TGTGCCAGCAGAGGCAACAGGGGGCAGGGCTACACCTTC.